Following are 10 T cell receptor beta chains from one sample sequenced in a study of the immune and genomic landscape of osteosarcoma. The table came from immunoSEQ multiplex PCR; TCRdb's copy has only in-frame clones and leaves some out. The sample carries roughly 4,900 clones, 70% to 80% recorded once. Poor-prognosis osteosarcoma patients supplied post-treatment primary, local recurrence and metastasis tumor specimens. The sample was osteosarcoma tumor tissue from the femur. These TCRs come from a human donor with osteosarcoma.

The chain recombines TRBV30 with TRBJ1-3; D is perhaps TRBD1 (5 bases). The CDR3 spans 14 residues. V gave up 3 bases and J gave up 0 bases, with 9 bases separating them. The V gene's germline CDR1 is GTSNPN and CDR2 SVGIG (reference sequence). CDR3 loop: CAWSQGYSGNTIYF. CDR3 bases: TGTGCCTGGAGCCAGGGTTACTCTGGAAACACCATATATTTT.

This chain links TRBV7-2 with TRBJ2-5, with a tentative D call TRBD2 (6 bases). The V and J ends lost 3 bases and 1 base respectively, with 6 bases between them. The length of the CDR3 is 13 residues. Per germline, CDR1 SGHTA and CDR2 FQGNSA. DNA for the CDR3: TGTGCCAGCAGCTTCGGGGGCCAAGAGACCCAGTACTTC. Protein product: CASSFGGQETQYF.

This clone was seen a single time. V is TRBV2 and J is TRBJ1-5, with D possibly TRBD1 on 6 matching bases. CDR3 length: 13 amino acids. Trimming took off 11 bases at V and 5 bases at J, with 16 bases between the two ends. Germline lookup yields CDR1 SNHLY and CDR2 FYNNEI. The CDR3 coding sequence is TGTGCCGGCCGATGGGGGGCGGATCAGCCCCAGCATTTT. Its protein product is CAGRWGADQPQHF. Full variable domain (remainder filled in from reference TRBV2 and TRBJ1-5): EPEVTQTPSHQVTQMGQEVILRCVPISNHLYFYWYRQILGQKVEFLVSFYNNEISEKSEIFDDQFSVERPDGSNFTLKIRSTKLEDSAMYFCAGRWGADQPQHFGDGTRLSIL.

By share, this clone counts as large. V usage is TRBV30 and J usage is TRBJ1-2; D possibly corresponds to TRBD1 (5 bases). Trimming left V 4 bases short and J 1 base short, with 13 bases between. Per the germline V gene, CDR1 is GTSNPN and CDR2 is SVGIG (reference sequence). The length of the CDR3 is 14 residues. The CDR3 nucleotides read TGTGCCTGGATTTCTGGGGGGGTTAACTATGGCTACACCTTC. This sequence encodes CAWISGGVNYGYTF.

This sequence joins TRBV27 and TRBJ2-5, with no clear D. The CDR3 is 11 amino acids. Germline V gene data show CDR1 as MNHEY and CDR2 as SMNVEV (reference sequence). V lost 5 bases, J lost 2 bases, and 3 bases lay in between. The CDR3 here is CASSPQETQYF. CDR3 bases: TGTGCCAGCAGTCCTCAAGAGACCCAGTACTTC.

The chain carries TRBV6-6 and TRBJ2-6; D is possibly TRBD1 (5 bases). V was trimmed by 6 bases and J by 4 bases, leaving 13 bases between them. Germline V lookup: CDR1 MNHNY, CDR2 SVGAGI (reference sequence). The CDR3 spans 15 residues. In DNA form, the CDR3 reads TGTGCCAGCAGCGGGTGGGGCGGCGGGGCCAACGTCCTGACTTTC. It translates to CASSGWGGGANVLTF.

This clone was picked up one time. CDR3 sequence reads: CASSFLREAFF. CDR3 bases: TGTGCCAGCAGTTTTCTTCGTGAAGCTTTCTTT. The rearrangement joins TRBV28 to TRBJ1-1; D is unresolved. The V gene lost 3 bases and the J gene lost 7 bases, with 6 bases spanning the gap. This CDR3 is 11 amino acids long. Germline CDR1 is MDHEN and CDR2 is SYDVKM.

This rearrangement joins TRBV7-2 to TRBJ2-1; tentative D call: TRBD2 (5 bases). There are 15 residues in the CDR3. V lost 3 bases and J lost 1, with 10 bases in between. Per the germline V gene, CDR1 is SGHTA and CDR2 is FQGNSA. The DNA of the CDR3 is TGTGCCAGCAGCTTTTACGGGAATTCCTACAATGAGCAGTTCTTC. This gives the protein CASSFYGNSYNEQFF.

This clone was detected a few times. The CDR3 reads CASTNPASGRETQYF. The CDR3 DNA reads TGTGCCAGTACTAATCCGGCTAGCGGGAGAGAGACCCAGTACTTC. This sequence joins TRBV19 and TRBJ2-5, with 10 positions matching TRBD2. Losses at the gene ends were 7 bases for V and 4 bases for J; bases not matched to a gene: 9. The CDR3 is made up of 15 amino acids. Per germline, CDR1 LNHDA and CDR2 SQIVND (reference sequence).

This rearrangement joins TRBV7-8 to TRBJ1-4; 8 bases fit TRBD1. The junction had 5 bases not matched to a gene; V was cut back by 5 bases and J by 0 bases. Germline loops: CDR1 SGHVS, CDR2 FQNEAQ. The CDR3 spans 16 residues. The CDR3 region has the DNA TGTGCCAGCAGCCCCGGACAGGGTGCAACTAATGAAAAACTGTTTTTT. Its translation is CASSPGQGATNEKLFF. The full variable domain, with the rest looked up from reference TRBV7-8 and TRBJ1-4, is GAGVSQSPRYKVAKRGQDVALRCDPISGHVSLFWYQQALGQGPEFLTYFQNEAQLDKSGLPSDRFFAERPEGSVSTLKIQRTQQEDSAVYLCASSPGQGATNEKLFFGSGTQLSVL.